This is a list of T cell receptor beta chains from one sample in a study of T-cell memory formation after mild COVID-19. From the 5' RACE reads, TCRdb called clonotypes with MiXCR, one entry per CDR3 protein. The sample has about 280,000 distinct CDR3 sequences, roughly 8.2% seen once; the top ten hold about 20%. The sequencing input was PBMCs or a T cell subset sorted from them (not recorded which). Source of these receptors: a man aged 18 to 29 who had mild COVID-19 (a few samples of this study predate the infection). Cell type and time point are not known. Each CDR3 is given with its conserved first and last residue. The order of the fields is V gene, D gene, J gene, clone size, CDR3 protein, CDR3 DNA. A D gene is named only where the DNA matches it firmly. Only part of the rows carry a size: once, few, many, or a class if the clone is expanded.

TRBV7-9	TRBD1	TRBJ1-2	many	CASSLPDREGGYTF	TGTGCCAGCAGCTTACCCGACAGGGAAGGTGGCTACACCTTC
TRBV7-9	TRBD2	TRBJ2-1	.	CASSLVRAGGIDEQFF	TGTGCCAGCAGCTTAGTTCGAGCGGGGGGGATTGATGAGCAGTTCTTC
TRBV24-1	TRBD2	TRBJ2-3	few	CATSGPSGVRQYF	TGTGCCACCAGTGGCCCTAGCGGGGTGCGGCAGTATTTT
TRBV9	.	TRBJ2-1	few	CAGLTEQFF	TGTGCCGGGTTGACGGAGCAGTTCTTC
TRBV20-1	.	TRBJ2-1	.	CGTSSYNEQFF	TGCGGAACTAGCAGTTACAATGAGCAGTTCTTC
TRBV2	.	TRBJ2-2	few	CASRIGNTGELFF	TGTGCCAGCCGGATAGGGAACACCGGGGAGCTGTTTTTT
TRBV7-3	.	TRBJ1-2	.	CASSLMGGVHGYTF	TGTGCCAGCAGCTTAATGGGGGGAGTCCATGGCTACACCTTC
TRBV5-4	.	TRBJ2-1	few	CASSLGLTTDSYNEQFF	TGTGCCAGCAGCTTGGGGCTTACGACAGACTCCTACAATGAGCAGTTCTTC
TRBV12-3/TRBV12-4	.	TRBJ2-1	few	CASTSMNSYNEQFF	TGTGCCAGCACCTCTATGAACTCCTACAATGAGCAGTTCTTC
TRBV6-2/TRBV6-3	.	TRBJ1-2	.	CASSLAGTSSYGYTF	TGTGCCAGCAGTTTGGCCGGGACAAGCTCTTATGGCTACACCTTC
TRBV5-1	TRBD2	TRBJ2-5	.	CASSSRLIAGGRETQYF	TGCGCCAGCAGCTCCCGACTGATAGCGGGGGGTCGGGAGACCCAGTACTTC
TRBV20-1	.	TRBJ2-2	.	CSASPPPGTGELFF	TGCAGTGCTAGTCCCCCGCCGGGCACCGGGGAGCTGTTTTTT
TRBV5-1	.	TRBJ2-3	many	CASSLGSLGPSDTQYF	TGCGCCAGCAGCCTTGGCAGCTTGGGCCCTTCAGATACGCAGTATTTT
TRBV4-1	.	TRBJ1-5	.	CASSHQEAGLAQPQHF	TGCGCCAGCAGCCACCAGGAGGCAGGTCTGGCTCAGCCCCAGCATTTT
TRBV27	TRBD1	TRBJ1-6	many	CASSWDRGRNSPLHF	TGTGCCAGCAGTTGGGACAGGGGGCGTAATTCACCCCTCCACTTT
TRBV10-3	.	TRBJ2-5	few	CAIGGEGTQYF	TGTGCCATCGGCGGGGAAGGGACCCAGTACTTC
TRBV11-1	.	TRBJ2-6	many	CASSSFQYGSGANVLTF	TGTGCCAGCAGCTCCTTCCAGTACGGCTCTGGGGCCAACGTCCTGACTTTC
TRBV5-6	.	TRBJ1-6	.	CASSGGRGASSPLHF	TGTGCCAGCAGCGGGGGACGCGGGGCGAGTTCACCCCTCCACTTT